This entry lists 15 T cell receptor beta chains sequenced from one sample in a study of blood T cell repertoires in COVID-19. Assay used: immunoSEQ multiplex PCR; TCRdb lists only in-frame clones, some missing. The data contain 70,000 to 95,000 clones, 90% to 95% of them singletons. Sequencing used peripheral blood. These receptors originate from a human donor with active COVID-19. The donor label of this sample is uncertain.

CDR3 region: CASSQEGGRDTEAFF. The CDR3 nucleotides read TGCGCCAGCAGCCAAGAAGGGGGGAGGGACACTGAAGCTTTCTTT. The V and J genes are TRBV4-1 and TRBJ1-1, with D maybe TRBD1 (6 bases). This CDR3 has 15 residues. Germline CDR1 MGHRA, CDR2 YSYEKL. Trimming shortened V by 0 bases and J by 3 bases, and 11 bases separated the two germline ends.

This rearrangement joins TRBV7-2 to TRBJ2-7; D is unclear. Germline V gene sequence: CDR1 SGHTA, CDR2 FQGNSA. V lost 1 base and J 6 bases, leaving 19 bases between the germline ends. The CDR3 has 16 residues. In nucleotides, the CDR3 is TGTGCCAGCAGCTTAGGAGTCACGGTGAGTTCCGTCGAGCAGTACTTC. It translates to CASSLGVTVSSVEQYF.

This chain uses TRBV4-3 with TRBJ2-2; D possibly corresponds to TRBD2 (5 bases). CDR1 LGHNA and CDR2 YSLEER come from the germline V gene. This CDR3 is built from 15 residues. V dropped 1 base and J dropped 6 bases, with 12 bases sitting between them. CDR3 protein: CASSQGSRVSGELFF. The CDR3 bases are TGCGCCAGCAGCCAAGGTTCGAGGGTATCCGGGGAGCTGTTTTTT.

The gene calls are TRBV11-3 and TRBJ1-1, with TRBD1 matching 11 bases. The CDR3 extends over 13 amino acids. Germline V gene lookup returns CDR1 SGHNT and CDR2 YENEEA. J lost 8 bases, V lost 5 bases, and 4 bases had no gene match. The CDR3 region has the DNA TGTGCCAGCAGCCCTGGGACAGGGGGGGAAGCTTTCTTT. This sequence encodes CASSPGTGGEAFF.

The chain joins TRBV5-1 to TRBJ2-7; tentatively, D is TRBD1 (6 bases). V lost 5 bases to trimming and J lost 4 bases, with 19 bases between them. Per germline, CDR1 SGHRS and CDR2 YFSETQ. The CDR3 is 15 residues long. Here the CDR3 reads CASRGGALRGYEQYF. The CDR3 nucleotides read TGCGCCAGCAGAGGGGGAGCGCTAAGAGGTTACGAGCAGTACTTC. The whole variable domain, remainder taken from reference TRBV5-1 and TRBJ2-7, is KAGVTQTPRYLIKTRGQQVTLSCSPISGHRSVSWYQQTPGQGLQFLFEYFSETQRNKGNFPGRFSGRQFSNSRSEMNVSTLELGDSALYLCASRGGALRGYEQYFGPGTRLTVT.

This chain links TRBV28 with TRBJ2-5; 7 bases agree with TRBD2. The CDR3 spans 12 residues. The junction had 5 bases not matched to a gene; V was cut back by 4 bases and J by 9 bases. The germline CDR1 and CDR2 sequences are MDHEN and SYDVKM. Here the CDR3 DNA reads TGTGCCAGCAGTTGGGTTCTAGCGGCCCAGTACTTC. This codes for CASSWVLAAQYF.

V gene TRBV10-3 combines with J gene TRBJ2-7; D not certain. Trimming shortened V by 5 bases and J by 5 bases, and 7 bases separated the two germline ends. In germline, CDR1 is ENHRY, CDR2 SYGVKD. The CDR3 runs 11 residues. This chain's CDR3 is CAISPGNEQYF. The CDR3 coding sequence is TGTGCCATCAGTCCAGGCAACGAGCAGTACTTC.

This rearrangement joins TRBV5-6 to TRBJ2-7; the match to TRBD2 covers 10 bases. The CDR3 loop spans 15 amino acids. Germline lookup yields CDR1 SGHDT and CDR2 YYEEEE. With 3 bases clipped from V and 4 bases from J, the junction kept 7 bases outside the gene matches. DNA for the CDR3: TGTGCCAGCAGCTCGAGGACTAGCGGAATTTACGAGCAGTACTTC. Encoded protein: CASSSRTSGIYEQYF.

V gene TRBV4-2 combines with J gene TRBJ2-3, with 10 bases identical to TRBD1. The trim removed 4 bases at V and 3 bases at J, leaving 7 bases unmatched. Germline lookup yields CDR1 LGHNA and CDR2 YNFKEQ. CDR3 length: 16 residues. CDR3 bases: TGTGCCAGCAGCCGCTCAGGGACAGGGGAGACAGATACGCAGTATTTT. This encodes CASSRSGTGETDTQYF.

The J gene is TRBJ2-1, the V gene TRBV5-5, with 10 bases aligning to TRBD2. V gave up 5 bases and J gave up 4 bases; unmatched junction bases: 6. The CDR3 loop spans 15 amino acids. From germline, CDR1 is SGHKS and CDR2 YYEKEE (reference sequence). The CDR3 reads CASSPLAGVYNEQFF. The CDR3 region has the DNA TGTGCCAGCAGTCCCCTAGCGGGAGTATACAATGAGCAGTTCTTC.

V is TRBV7-6 and J is TRBJ1-5; 10 nucleotides agree with TRBD1. Germline assignment: CDR1 SGHVS and CDR2 FNYEAQ. The CDR3 has 19 residues. With 5 bases clipped from V and 0 bases from J, the junction kept 13 bases outside the gene matches. The CDR3 sequence is CASSPSPGQGRYSNQPQHF. DNA for the CDR3: TGTGCCAGCAGCCCGTCCCCGGGACAGGGGAGGTATAGCAATCAGCCCCAGCATTTT.

The genes are TRBV4-1 and TRBJ1-1; 7 bases match TRBD1. The CDR3 is 14 residues long. Germline V gene data show CDR1 as MGHRA and CDR2 as YSYEKL. J was trimmed by 5 bases and V by 4 bases; bases with no gene match: 7. This CDR3 is CASSLRTGDTEAFF. The CDR3 DNA sequence: TGCGCCAGCAGCCTACGAACAGGGGATACTGAAGCTTTCTTT.

The genes are TRBV5-4 and TRBJ1-2; a possible D gene is TRBD1 (6 bases). This CDR3 contains 16 residues. Deletions cut 1 base from V and 6 bases from J, with 19 bases between. The germline V gene has CDR1 SGHNT and CDR2 YYREEE (reference sequence). The CDR3 loop reads CASSLRQEQGVHGYTF. Here the CDR3 DNA reads TGTGCCAGCAGCTTGCGGCAGGAACAGGGTGTACATGGCTACACCTTC. The variable domain in full, completed from reference TRBV5-4 and TRBJ1-2, reads ETGVTQSPTHLIKTRGQQVTLRCSSQSGHNTVSWYQQALGQGPQFIFQYYREEENGRGNFPPRFSGLQFPNYSSELNVNALELDDSALYLCASSLRQEQGVHGYTFGSGTRLTVV.

V is TRBV3-1 (or the pseudogene TRBV3-2) and J is TRBJ2-3, with TRBD2 matching over 9 bases. Germline V gives CDR1 LGHDT, CDR2 YNNKEL (reference sequence). This CDR3 comprises 15 residues. The junction had 5 bases not matched to a gene; V was cut back by 6 bases and J by 1 base. CDR3 amino acids: CASSTSSGGTDTQYF. As DNA, the CDR3 is TGTGCCAGCAGTACCTCTAGCGGGGGCACAGATACGCAGTATTTT.

The chain uses TRBV11-2 and TRBJ1-2, with TRBD1 identical over 7 bases. The germline gives CDR1 SGHAT, CDR2 FQNNGV. The CDR3 has 16 residues. Unmatched junction bases numbered 6, after V lost 0 bases and J lost 2 bases. The DNA for the CDR3 is TGTGCCAGCAGCTTAGATCCTCTGACAGGGAACTATGGCTACACCTTC. Amino acids: CASSLDPLTGNYGYTF.